This TCR beta chain came from a study of early T cells in non-severe SARS-CoV-2 infection. Germline CDR1 MGHRA, CDR2 YSYEKL. Trimming cost V 0 bases and J 6 bases, with 12 bases left between them. The CDR3 consists of 15 residues. A single record per CDR3 protein comes from TCRdb applying MiXCR to the 5' RACE reads. This table holds some 91,000 distinct CDR3 sequences, under 15% found once. The genes are TRBV4-1 and TRBJ2-1, with D unresolved. This sequence originates from an adult who was a healthcare worker with PCR-confirmed SARS-CoV-2 infection or an uninfected control (not recorded which). Sequencing was carried out using whole blood. The CDR3, as DNA: TGCGCCAGCAGCCAAGAATCGCAGTTGGCCAATGAGCAGTTCTTC. Protein: CASSQESQLANEQFF.